Sequencing of this TCR beta chain was carried out in a study of STAT3 mutations in large granular lymphocyte leukemia. Germline values: CDR1 SGDLS, CDR2 YYNGEE. The CDR3 is made up of 14 amino acids. Between the trimmed V and J ends, which lost 0 bases and 3 bases, there was a span of 7 bases. Study findings and constraints: Every T-cell large granular lymphocyte leukemia patient had at least one immunodominant TCR beta clonotype.

Clones were sequenced by immunoSEQ multiplex PCR, and TCRdb holds only the in-frame ones, with some missing. This sample yields about 16,000 clones, of which 84% are seen a single time; 8.6% belongs to the top ten. This clone was counted a few times. As yet, its antigen is unknown. Other DNA variants within this sample encode the same CDR3. Sequencing was carried out using peripheral blood mononuclear cells. The receptor comes from a man aged 50 to 60 with T-cell large granular lymphocyte leukemia. Some clones in this sample may be carry-over from other donors' samples. This chain connects TRBV9 to TRBJ1-5; possible D gene TRBD1, 5 bases. The DNA of the CDR3 is TGTGCCAGCAGCGTAGATGGGGCCAATCAGCCCCAGCATTTT. Translating gives CASSVDGANQPQHF.